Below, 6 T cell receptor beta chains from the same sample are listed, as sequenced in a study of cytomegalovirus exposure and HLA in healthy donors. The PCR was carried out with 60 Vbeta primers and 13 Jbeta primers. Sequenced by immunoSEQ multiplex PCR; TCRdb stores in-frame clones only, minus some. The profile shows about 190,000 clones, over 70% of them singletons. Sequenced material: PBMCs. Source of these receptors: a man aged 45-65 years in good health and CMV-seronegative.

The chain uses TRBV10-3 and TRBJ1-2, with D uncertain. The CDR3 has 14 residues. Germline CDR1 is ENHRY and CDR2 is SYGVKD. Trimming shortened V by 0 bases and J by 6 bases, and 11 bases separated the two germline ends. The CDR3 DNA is TGTGCCATCAGTGAGTCCGGGGTCGGTGATGGCTACACCTTC. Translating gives CAISESGVGDGYTF.

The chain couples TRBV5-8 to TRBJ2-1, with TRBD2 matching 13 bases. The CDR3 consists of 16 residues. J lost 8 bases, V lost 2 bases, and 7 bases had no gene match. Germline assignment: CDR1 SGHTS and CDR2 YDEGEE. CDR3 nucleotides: TGTGCCAGCAGCTTTGAGACTAGCGGGGGGTCCGATGAGCAGTTCTTC. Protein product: CASSFETSGGSDEQFF. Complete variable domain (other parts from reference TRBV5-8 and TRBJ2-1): EAGVTQSPTHLIKTRGQQATLRCSPISGHTSVYWYQQALGLGLQFLLWYDEGEERNRGNFPPRFSGRQFPNYSSELNVNALELEDSALYLCASSFETSGGSDEQFFGPGTRLTVL.

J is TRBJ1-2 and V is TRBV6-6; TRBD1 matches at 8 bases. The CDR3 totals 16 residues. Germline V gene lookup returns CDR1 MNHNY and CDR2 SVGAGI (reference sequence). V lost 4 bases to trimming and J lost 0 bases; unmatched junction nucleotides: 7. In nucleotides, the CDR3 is TGTGCCAGCAGTTCCTCCCCAGGGGGCTCTAACTATGGCTACACCTTC. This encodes CASSSSPGGSNYGYTF.

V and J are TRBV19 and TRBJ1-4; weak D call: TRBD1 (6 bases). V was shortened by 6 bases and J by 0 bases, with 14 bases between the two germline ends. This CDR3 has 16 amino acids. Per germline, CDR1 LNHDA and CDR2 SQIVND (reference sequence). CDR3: CASRRTVIATNEKLFF. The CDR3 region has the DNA TGTGCCAGTAGACGGACAGTGATTGCAACTAATGAAAAACTGTTTTTT.

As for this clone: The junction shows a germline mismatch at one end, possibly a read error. The CDR3 DNA reads TGCAGCGTTGACCCCGAGAAGCCTATCTTT. This sequence encodes CSVDPEKPIF. The gene calls are TRBV29-1 and TRBJ1-1; D is unresolved. CDR1 is SQVTM, CDR2 ANQGSEA, per germline. The CDR3 consists of 10 residues.

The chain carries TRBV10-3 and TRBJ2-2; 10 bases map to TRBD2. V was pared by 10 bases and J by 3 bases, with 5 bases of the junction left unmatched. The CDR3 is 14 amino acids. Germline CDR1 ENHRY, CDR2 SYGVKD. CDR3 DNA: TGTGCCACCGCTCTAGCGGGGGACACCGGGGAGCTGTTTTTT. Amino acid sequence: CATALAGDTGELFF.